A selection of T cell receptor beta chains follows, all from one sample in a study of PD-1 blockade in classical Hodgkin lymphoma. Sequencing used immunoSEQ multiplex PCR; TCRdb keeps in-frame clones, though not all of them. Among approximately 11,000 clones listed, about 80% were seen once. This specimen consisted of peripheral blood mononuclear cells (PBMCs), obtained before the second cycle of nivolumab. The source is a human donor with classical Hodgkin lymphoma. Both conserved end residues are part of each CDR3. The order of the fields is J gene, V gene, D gene, CDR3 DNA, CDR3 protein. A D gene is named only where the DNA matches it firmly.

j_call: TRBJ1-2; v_call: TRBV27; d_call: .; cdr3_nt: TGTGCCAGCGGGGCGGGTGTAAAAAACTACACCTTC; cdr3_aa: CASGAGVKNYTF
j_call: TRBJ2-7; v_call: TRBV5-1; d_call: .; cdr3_nt: TGCGCCAGCAGACTCACTCAGGGCCACGAGCAGTACTTC; cdr3_aa: CASRLTQGHEQYF
j_call: TRBJ2-7; v_call: TRBV6-1; d_call: .; cdr3_nt: TGTGCCAGCAGTGAAACAGAGATGGACGAGCAGTACTTC; cdr3_aa: CASSETEMDEQYF
j_call: TRBJ1-1; v_call: TRBV11-3; d_call: .; cdr3_nt: TGTGCCAGCAGCCCCATGTTCGGGGTTCCAGCTTTCTTT; cdr3_aa: CASSPMFGVPAFF
j_call: TRBJ2-5; v_call: TRBV5-1; d_call: .; cdr3_nt: TGCGCCAGCAGCTTGGAAATAGGGAGTCCGGAGACCCAGTACTTC; cdr3_aa: CASSLEIGSPETQYF
j_call: TRBJ1-1; v_call: TRBV4-2; d_call: .; cdr3_nt: TGTGCCAGCAGCCAAGCGGGGATGAATACTGAAGCTTTCTTT; cdr3_aa: CASSQAGMNTEAFF
j_call: TRBJ2-5; v_call: TRBV5-6; d_call: TRBD2; cdr3_nt: TGTGCCAGCAGCTCCGCTCTACTCGCGGGAGGGTGGGAGACCCAGTACTTC; cdr3_aa: CASSSALLAGGWETQYF
j_call: TRBJ2-1; v_call: TRBV5-1; d_call: TRBD2; cdr3_nt: TGCGCCAGCAGCGTAATAGCGGGAGGGCCTGGCAATGAGCAGTTCTTC; cdr3_aa: CASSVIAGGPGNEQFF
j_call: TRBJ2-3; v_call: TRBV27; d_call: .; cdr3_nt: TGTGCCAGCAGTTCCCTCGGGCGTCCTAGGGATACGCAGTATTTT; cdr3_aa: CASSSLGRPRDTQYF
j_call: TRBJ1-4; v_call: TRBV10-3; d_call: .; cdr3_nt: TGTGCCATCAGTGAGAATTTTGGGACTGGGGCGTTAAATGAAAAACTGTTTTTT; cdr3_aa: CAISENFGTGALNEKLFF
j_call: TRBJ1-1; v_call: TRBV7-6; d_call: TRBD1; cdr3_nt: TGTGCCAGCAGCTTCCAGACAGGGGAGGTCACTGAAGCTTTCTTT; cdr3_aa: CASSFQTGEVTEAFF
j_call: TRBJ2-1; v_call: TRBV6-5; d_call: .; cdr3_nt: TGTGCCAGCAGTTATTACAGGGAGGTCGATGAGCAGTTCTTC; cdr3_aa: CASSYYREVDEQFF
j_call: TRBJ2-1; v_call: TRBV15; d_call: .; cdr3_nt: TGTGCCACCAGCTTGCGAACGGGAAGCTCCTACAATGAGCAGTTCTTC; cdr3_aa: CATSLRTGSSYNEQFF
j_call: TRBJ2-4; v_call: TRBV15; d_call: TRBD1; cdr3_nt: TGTGCCACCAGCGGGACAGGGGCACTAGCCAAAAACATTCAGTACTTC; cdr3_aa: CATSGTGALAKNIQYF
j_call: TRBJ2-7; v_call: TRBV7-9; d_call: .; cdr3_nt: TGTGCCAGCAGCAGGCGTGGGTCTTCATATCACTTC; cdr3_aa: CASSRRGSSYHF
j_call: TRBJ2-6; v_call: TRBV5-4; d_call: TRBD1; cdr3_nt: TGTGCCAGCAGCCCCCCGACAGGGGGATCTACTTCTGAGGCCAACGTCCTGACTTTC; cdr3_aa: CASSPPTGGSTSEANVLTF
j_call: TRBJ1-3; v_call: TRBV30; d_call: .; cdr3_nt: TGTGCCTGGAGTGTACACCACGGGGGGCCTGGAAACACCATATATTTT; cdr3_aa: CAWSVHHGGPGNTIYF
j_call: TRBJ2-7; v_call: TRBV29-1; d_call: .; cdr3_nt: TGCAGCGTCGAGGGCCCCAACTACGAGCAGTACTTC; cdr3_aa: CSVEGPNYEQYF
j_call: TRBJ2-7; v_call: TRBV7-6; d_call: .; cdr3_nt: TGTGCCAGCAGCCCGGGGCCAAACTACGAGCAGTACTTC; cdr3_aa: CASSPGPNYEQYF
j_call: TRBJ2-7; v_call: TRBV5-1; d_call: .; cdr3_nt: TGCGCCAGCAGCTCGAATCCGGGGCGCACCTACGAGCAGTACTTC; cdr3_aa: CASSSNPGRTYEQYF
j_call: TRBJ2-3; v_call: TRBV2; d_call: TRBD2; cdr3_nt: TGTGCCAGCAGTGAAGGGTTGCGGGGGGGCACAGATACGCAGTATTTT; cdr3_aa: CASSEGLRGGTDTQYF
j_call: TRBJ2-2; v_call: TRBV19; d_call: .; cdr3_nt: TGTGCTTCCTCCGGGGCCCTTAACACCGGGGAGCTGTTTTTT; cdr3_aa: CASSGALNTGELFF
j_call: TRBJ2-7; v_call: TRBV6-6; d_call: .; cdr3_nt: TGTGCCAGCAGTTACATTCTCTACGAGCAGTACTTC; cdr3_aa: CASSYILYEQYF
j_call: TRBJ2-6; v_call: TRBV5-1; d_call: TRBD1; cdr3_nt: TGCGCCAGCAGCCCTGGGACAGCTGGGGCCAACGTCCTGACTTTC; cdr3_aa: CASSPGTAGANVLTF
j_call: TRBJ1-4; v_call: TRBV19; d_call: .; cdr3_nt: TGTGCCAGCCGCGGGGGGGCCGCCGGAAATGAAAAACTGTTTTTT; cdr3_aa: CASRGGAAGNEKLFF